These T cell receptor beta chains were read from a single sample in a study of T cell responses to AZD1222 COVID-19 vaccine. The method was immunoSEQ multiplex PCR; TCRdb's version includes in-frame clones alone and lacks a portion of them. The data contain around 160,000 clones, more than 75% of them singletons. The source was peripheral blood, collected on day 0 of AZD1222 vaccination. These receptors were obtained from an adult in good health. The CDR3 runs from the conserved cysteine through the conserved F or W. A D gene is named only where the DNA matches it firmly. A row's size may be missing; if present it is once, few, many or a size class.

size: NA
V: TRBV2
J: TRBJ1-6
D: TRBD1
CDR3: CASSAGQATSPLHF
DNA: TGTGCCAGCAGTGCGGGACAGGCGACTTCACCCCTCCACTTT

size: NA
V: TRBV5-4
J: TRBJ2-1
D: NA
CDR3: CASSQGGIGSYNEQFF
DNA: TGTGCCAGCAGCCAGGGGGGAATCGGGTCCTACAATGAGCAGTTCTTC

size: NA
V: TRBV19
J: TRBJ1-5
D: TRBD1
CDR3: CASSWDRDNQPQHF
DNA: TGTGCCAGTAGTTGGGACAGGGACAATCAGCCCCAGCATTTT

size: NA
V: TRBV20-1
J: TRBJ2-1
D: NA
CDR3: CSASGALENGYEQFF
DNA: TGCAGTGCTAGTGGTGCCCTGGAAAACGGGTATGAGCAGTTCTTC

size: few
V: TRBV18
J: TRBJ1-5
D: NA
CDR3: CASSPLNSGDQPQHF
DNA: TGTGCCAGCTCACCACTGAATTCGGGCGATCAGCCCCAGCATTTT

size: once
V: TRBV6-1
J: TRBJ2-1
D: NA
CDR3: CASSEQLGGYYNEQFF
DNA: TGTGCCAGCAGTGAGCAGCTGGGTGGCTACTACAATGAGCAGTTCTTC

size: NA
V: TRBV19
J: TRBJ2-7
D: TRBD1
CDR3: CASSPKFRGRYEQYF
DNA: TGTGCCAGTAGTCCAAAGTTCAGGGGGCGCTACGAGCAGTACTTC

size: NA
V: TRBV6-2/TRBV6-3
J: TRBJ1-2
D: NA
CDR3: CASSRLQGYGYTF
DNA: TGTGCCAGCAGTCGACTACAGGGTTATGGCTACACCTTC

size: NA
V: TRBV2
J: TRBJ2-1
D: NA
CDR3: CASRREGSYNEQFF
DNA: TGTGCCAGCAGGAGAGAGGGAAGTTACAATGAGCAGTTCTTC

size: NA
V: TRBV28
J: TRBJ1-5
D: NA
CDR3: CASSPGGGFGNQPQHF
DNA: TGTGCCAGCAGTCCAGGAGGAGGGTTTGGAAATCAGCCCCAGCATTTT